This T cell receptor (beta chain) was captured by sequencing in a study of blood T cell repertoires in COVID-19. For the study at large: T cells, B-cell-depleted T cells, or PBMCs supplied cDNA or gDNA.

Trimming stripped 0 bases from V and 8 bases from J, with 5 bases between. This CDR3 is 12 amino acids long. Germline CDR1 and CDR2: SGHNT and YENEEA. Source study methods: Estimation of nucleated cell counts was performed using reference gene primer amplification. Using immunoSEQ multiplex PCR, the repertoire was profiled, and TCRdb retains in-frame clones only, with some absent. V and J calls and clone size are copied from that table; D and trimming were computed from the DNA. The sample carries about 220,000 clones, 84% recorded once. The origin of this receptor is a man aged 50 to 59 with active or convalescent COVID-19. The chain uses TRBV11-3 and TRBJ2-1; D is ambiguous. The material sequenced was peripheral blood. CDR3 residues: CASSLDSDEQFF. The CDR3 coding sequence is TGTGCCAGCAGCTTAGATTCGGATGAGCAGTTCTTC.